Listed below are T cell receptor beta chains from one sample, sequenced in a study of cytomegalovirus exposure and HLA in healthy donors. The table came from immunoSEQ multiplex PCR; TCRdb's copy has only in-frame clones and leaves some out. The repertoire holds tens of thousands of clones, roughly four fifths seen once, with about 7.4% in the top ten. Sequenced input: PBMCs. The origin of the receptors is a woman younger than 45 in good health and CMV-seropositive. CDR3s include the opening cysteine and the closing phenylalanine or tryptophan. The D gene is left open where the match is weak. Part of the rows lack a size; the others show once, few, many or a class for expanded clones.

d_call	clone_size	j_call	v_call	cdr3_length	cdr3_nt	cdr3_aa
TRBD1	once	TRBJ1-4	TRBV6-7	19	TGTGCCAGCAGTTACAGACCGGGACAGGGGGATTCAGCTAATGAAAAACTGTTTTTT	CASSYRPGQGDSANEKLFF
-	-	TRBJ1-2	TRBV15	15	TGTGCCACCAGCAGAGCTATCCCTTCTAACTATGGCTACACCTTC	CATSRAIPSNYGYTF
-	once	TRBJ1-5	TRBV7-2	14	TGTGCCAGCAGCTTCGGCGACAGAAATCAGCCCCAGCATTTT	CASSFGDRNQPQHF
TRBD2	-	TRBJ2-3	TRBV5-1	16	TGCGCCAGCAGCCCAACCGTAGCGGGGGGGACAGATACGCAGTATTTT	CASSPTVAGGTDTQYF
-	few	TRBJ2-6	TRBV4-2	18	TGTGCCAGCAGCCAAGTAACCAGGGGATCACTCGGGGCCAACGTCCTGACTTTC	CASSQVTRGSLGANVLTF
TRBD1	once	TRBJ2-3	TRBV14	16	TGTGCCAGCAGCCCCCGAGGGGGCCCGATCACAGATACGCAGTATTTT	CASSPRGGPITDTQYF
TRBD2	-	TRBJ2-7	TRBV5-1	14	TGCGCCAGCAGCTTAAGCGGGAGTCAGGGCGAGCAGTACTTC	CASSLSGSQGEQYF
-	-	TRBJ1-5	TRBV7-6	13	TGTGCCAGCAGCAACAGGGTGGGCCAGCCCCAGCATTTT	CASSNRVGQPQHF
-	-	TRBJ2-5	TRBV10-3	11	TGTGCCACCAAAAACCAAGAGACCCAGTACTTC	CATKNQETQYF
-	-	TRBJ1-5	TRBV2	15	TGTGCCAGCAAGGACAGTTCGGGTAGCAATCAGCCCCAGCATTTT	CASKDSSGSNQPQHF
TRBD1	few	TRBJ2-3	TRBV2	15	TGTGCCAGCAGCGGGACAGGGATTGGGACAGATACGCAGTATTTT	CASSGTGIGTDTQYF
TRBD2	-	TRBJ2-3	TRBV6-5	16	TGTGCCAGCAGTTACGGGGCTAGCGGGAGGGCAGATACGCAGTATTTT	CASSYGASGRADTQYF
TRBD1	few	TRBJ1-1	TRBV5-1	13	TGCGCCAGCAGCTCGACACCACAGGGGGAAGCTTTCTTT	CASSSTPQGEAFF
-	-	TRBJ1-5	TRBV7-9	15	TGTGCCAGCAGCTACGAAGGGAGGAGCAATCAGCCCCAGCATTTT	CASSYEGRSNQPQHF
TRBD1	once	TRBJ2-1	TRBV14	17	TGTGCCAGCAGCCAGTGGACGAGGGACAGAAGGTACAATGAGCAGTTCTTC	CASSQWTRDRRYNEQFF
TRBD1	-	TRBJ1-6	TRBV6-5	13	TGTGCCAGCAGTCGGACAGGGCGGTCACCCCTCCACTTT	CASSRTGRSPLHF
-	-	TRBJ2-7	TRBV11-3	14	TGTGCCAGCAGCCCAGGGGGGCCCTCCTACGAGCAGTACTTC	CASSPGGPSYEQYF
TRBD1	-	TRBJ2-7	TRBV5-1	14	TGCGCCAGCAGTACCGGGACAGGGGTCTACGAGCAGTACTTC	CASSTGTGVYEQYF
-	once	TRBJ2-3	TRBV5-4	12	TGTGCCAGCAGCACAGGCACATATACGCAGTATTTT	CASSTGTYTQYF
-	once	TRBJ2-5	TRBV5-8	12	TGTGCCAGCAGCTGGCTAGAAGAGACCCAGTACTTC	CASSWLEETQYF
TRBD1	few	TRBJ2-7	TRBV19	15	TGTGCCAGTAGTCGAAGGGGACAGGGAAACTACGAGCAGTACTTC	CASSRRGQGNYEQYF
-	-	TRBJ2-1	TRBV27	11	TGTGCCAGCAGTCACTACAATGAGCAGTTCTTC	CASSHYNEQFF
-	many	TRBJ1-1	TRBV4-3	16	TGCGCCAGCAGCCAAGAATTACCCGGGGTGAACACTGAAGCTTTCTTT	CASSQELPGVNTEAFF
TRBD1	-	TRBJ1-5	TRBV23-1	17	TGCGCCAGCAGTCAACCGGGACAGTCAAGGGGCAATCAGCCCCAGCATTTT	CASSQPGQSRGNQPQHF
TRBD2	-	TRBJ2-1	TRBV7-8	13	TGTGCCAGCAGCTTAGGAACTAGCGAACAGCAGTTCTTC	CASSLGTSEQQFF
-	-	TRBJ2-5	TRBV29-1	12	TGCAGCGTTGGCAGTCCCCAAGAGACCCAGTACTTC	CSVGSPQETQYF
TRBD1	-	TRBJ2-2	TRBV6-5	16	TGTGCCAGCAGTTACTTGGGGACAGGGAACACCGGGGAGCTGTTTTTT	CASSYLGTGNTGELFF
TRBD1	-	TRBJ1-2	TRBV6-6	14	TGTGCCAGCAGTTCACCGGACAGGGCCTATGGCTACACCTTC	CASSSPDRAYGYTF
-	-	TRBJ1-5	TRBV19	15	TGTGCCAGTAGTCTAGGACAGAAACCCAATCAGCCCCAGCATTTT	CASSLGQKPNQPQHF
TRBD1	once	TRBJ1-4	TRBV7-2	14	TGTGCCAGCAGACAGGGGGCGGCTAATGAAAAACTGTTTTTT	CASRQGAANEKLFF
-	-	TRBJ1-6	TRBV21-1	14	TGTGCCAGCAGCAAAGACTTGCTTAATTCACCCCTCCACTTT	CASSKDLLNSPLHF
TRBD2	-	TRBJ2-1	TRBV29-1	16	TGCAGCGTCCCCGTGACTAGCGGGAGAAGAGGTCATGAGCAGTTCTTC	CSVPVTSGRRGHEQFF
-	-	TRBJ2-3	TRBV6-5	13	TGTGCCAGCAGCCCCAGGAGGACAGATACGCAGTATTTT	CASSPRRTDTQYF
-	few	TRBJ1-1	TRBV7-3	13	TGTGCCAGCAGCTCCACTCAGACAGGAAGGGCTTTCTTT	CASSSTQTGRAFF
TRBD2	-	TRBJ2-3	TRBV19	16	TGTGCCAGTAGGAGTAGCGGGAACGGCCGGGGAGATACGCAGTATTTT	CASRSSGNGRGDTQYF
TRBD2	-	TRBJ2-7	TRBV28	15	TGTGCCAGCAGTTTAGGAGCGGGATCCTACTACGAGCAGTACTTC	CASSLGAGSYYEQYF
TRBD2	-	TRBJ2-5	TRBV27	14	TGTGCCAGCAGTTCGGCCCGTAGCGGGTTCGAGCGTTACTTC	CASSSARSGFERYF